These T cell receptor beta chains were read from a single sample in a study of cytomegalovirus exposure and HLA in healthy donors. Assay: immunoSEQ multiplex PCR; the TCRdb copy retains only in-frame clones and omits some. The data contain about 190,000 clones, 60% to 80% of them singletons. The sample comprised PBMCs. All receptors derive from a woman in her thirties in good health and CMV-seropositive. Each CDR3 is given with its conserved first and last residue. The order of the fields is J gene, clone size, D gene, V gene, CDR3 protein, CDR3 DNA. The D gene is left open where the match is weak. Only part of the rows carry a size: once, few, many, or a class if the clone is expanded.

j_gene: TRBJ1-1
abundance: -
d_gene: -
v_gene: TRBV5-8
CDR3aa: CASSLLWGLDTEAFF
CDR3nt: TGTGCCAGCAGCTTGTTGTGGGGGCTGGACACTGAAGCTTTCTTT

j_gene: TRBJ1-1
abundance: -
d_gene: -
v_gene: TRBV6-5
CDR3aa: CASTGRNTEAFF
CDR3nt: TGTGCCAGCACTGGGCGGAACACTGAAGCTTTCTTT

j_gene: TRBJ2-1
abundance: -
d_gene: TRBD2
v_gene: TRBV5-1
CDR3aa: CASSTGLAGLGEQFF
CDR3nt: TGCGCCAGCAGCACGGGACTAGCGGGGCTCGGGGAGCAGTTCTTC

j_gene: TRBJ1-5
abundance: -
d_gene: -
v_gene: TRBV5-1
CDR3aa: CASSLVADNQPQHF
CDR3nt: TGCGCCAGCAGCTTGGTGGCAGACAATCAGCCCCAGCATTTT

j_gene: TRBJ1-5
abundance: -
d_gene: -
v_gene: TRBV5-5
CDR3aa: CASSPGVSQFYSNQPQHF
CDR3nt: TGTGCCAGCAGCCCAGGGGTATCGCAGTTTTATAGCAATCAGCCCCAGCATTTT

j_gene: TRBJ1-4
abundance: -
d_gene: -
v_gene: TRBV18
CDR3aa: CASSSTRAGTNEKLFF
CDR3nt: TGTGCCAGCTCATCTACCAGGGCTGGCACTAATGAAAAACTGTTTTTT

j_gene: TRBJ2-1
abundance: -
d_gene: TRBD2
v_gene: TRBV25-1
CDR3aa: CASSTLLADSYNEQFF
CDR3nt: TGTGCCAGCAGTACATTACTAGCGGACTCCTACAATGAGCAGTTCTTC

j_gene: TRBJ1-2
abundance: -
d_gene: -
v_gene: TRBV18
CDR3aa: CASSATGLLGGYTF
CDR3nt: TGTGCCAGCTCAGCCACAGGGCTCTTGGGTGGCTACACCTTC

j_gene: TRBJ1-1
abundance: -
d_gene: TRBD1
v_gene: TRBV9
CDR3aa: CASSATGANTEAFF
CDR3nt: TGTGCCAGCAGCGCGACAGGGGCGAACACTGAAGCTTTCTTT

j_gene: TRBJ2-1
abundance: -
d_gene: TRBD2
v_gene: TRBV19
CDR3aa: CASSRDYSYNEQFF
CDR3nt: TGTGCCAGTAGTAGGGACTACTCCTACAATGAGCAGTTCTTC

j_gene: TRBJ1-2
abundance: -
d_gene: TRBD1
v_gene: TRBV2
CDR3aa: CASSGSPTGGGYTF
CDR3nt: TGTGCCAGCAGTGGATCCCCGACAGGGGGTGGCTACACCTTC

j_gene: TRBJ2-1
abundance: -
d_gene: -
v_gene: TRBV11-2
CDR3aa: CASSLGGTYNEQFF
CDR3nt: TGTGCCAGCAGCTTAGGCGGAACCTACAATGAGCAGTTCTTC

j_gene: TRBJ1-1
abundance: -
d_gene: TRBD1
v_gene: TRBV18
CDR3aa: CASSPLDRGTEAFF
CDR3nt: TGTGCCAGCTCACCTCTTGACAGGGGAACTGAAGCTTTCTTT

j_gene: TRBJ1-5
abundance: once
d_gene: -
v_gene: TRBV28
CDR3aa: CASRRAQARGQPQHF
CDR3nt: TGTGCCAGCAGGCGGGCTCAAGCCCGGGGTCAGCCCCAGCATTTT

j_gene: TRBJ1-2
abundance: once
d_gene: TRBD1
v_gene: TRBV6-5
CDR3aa: CASRRQGAEGYTF
CDR3nt: TGTGCCAGCAGGCGACAGGGGGCTGAGGGCTACACCTTC

j_gene: TRBJ2-2
abundance: -
d_gene: TRBD1
v_gene: TRBV27
CDR3aa: CASRRTGESSNTGELFF
CDR3nt: TGTGCCAGCAGGAGGACAGGGGAAAGTTCGAACACCGGGGAGCTGTTTTTT

j_gene: TRBJ2-2
abundance: -
d_gene: TRBD2
v_gene: TRBV27
CDR3aa: CASTPSGANTGELFF
CDR3nt: TGTGCCAGCACCCCTAGCGGTGCGAACACCGGGGAGCTGTTTTTT